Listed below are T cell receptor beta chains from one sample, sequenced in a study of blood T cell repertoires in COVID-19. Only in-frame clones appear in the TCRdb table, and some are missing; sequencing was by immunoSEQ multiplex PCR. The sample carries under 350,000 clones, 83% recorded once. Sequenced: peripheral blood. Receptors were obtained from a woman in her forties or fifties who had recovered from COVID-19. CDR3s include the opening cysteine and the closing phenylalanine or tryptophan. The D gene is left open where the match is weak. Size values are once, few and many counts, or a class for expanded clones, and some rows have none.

cdr3_nt: TGCGCCAGCAGCCAAGAAGGCCAGGGAACCTATGGCTACACCTTC
cdr3_aa: CASSQEGQGTYGYTF
v_call: TRBV4-3
clone_size: -
d_call: -
j_call: TRBJ1-2

cdr3_nt: TGTGCCAGCACGACACTGGGTTCTTATGAGCAGTTCTTC
cdr3_aa: CASTTLGSYEQFF
v_call: TRBV27
clone_size: -
d_call: -
j_call: TRBJ2-1

cdr3_nt: TGTGCCAGCAGCGTAGCGACTCCAAGCGTTGCCTACAATGAGCAGTTCTTC
cdr3_aa: CASSVATPSVAYNEQFF
v_call: TRBV9
clone_size: -
d_call: -
j_call: TRBJ2-1

cdr3_nt: TGTGCCAGCAGCTTAGACACGGGCTACACCTTC
cdr3_aa: CASSLDTGYTF
v_call: TRBV5-4
clone_size: -
d_call: -
j_call: TRBJ1-2

cdr3_nt: TGTGCCAGCAGTCCAGGACAGGGGGGGAACACTGAAGCTTTCTTT
cdr3_aa: CASSPGQGGNTEAFF
v_call: TRBV6-5
clone_size: -
d_call: TRBD1
j_call: TRBJ1-1

cdr3_nt: TGTGCCAGCAGCTCTAGGGGTGACCAGCCCCAGCATTTT
cdr3_aa: CASSSRGDQPQHF
v_call: TRBV7-2
clone_size: -
d_call: -
j_call: TRBJ1-5

cdr3_nt: TGTGCCAGTAGTATCTCCGGGGGGGAGTCCAGCTATGGCTACACCTTC
cdr3_aa: CASSISGGESSYGYTF
v_call: TRBV19
clone_size: -
d_call: -
j_call: TRBJ1-2

cdr3_nt: TGTGCCAGCAGCCAACGTAACAGCAATAGCGGGAGTCCCTACAATGAGCAGTTCTTC
cdr3_aa: CASSQRNSNSGSPYNEQFF
v_call: TRBV7-9
clone_size: -
d_call: TRBD2
j_call: TRBJ2-1

cdr3_nt: TGTGCCAGCAGTGTGGGACAGGGGGTCTATGGCTACACCTTC
cdr3_aa: CASSVGQGVYGYTF
v_call: TRBV2
clone_size: -
d_call: TRBD1
j_call: TRBJ1-2

cdr3_nt: TGCAGCGGCACTTTAGGGACAGGGAGGGCAGATACGCAGTATTTT
cdr3_aa: CSGTLGTGRADTQYF
v_call: TRBV29-1
clone_size: -
d_call: TRBD1
j_call: TRBJ2-3

cdr3_nt: TGTGCCAGCAGCAACACAGGGAAGGAATACGAGCAGTACTTC
cdr3_aa: CASSNTGKEYEQYF
v_call: TRBV28
clone_size: few
d_call: -
j_call: TRBJ2-7

cdr3_nt: TGTGCCAGCAGTTATCCCTCAGCCGGAGAAGAGACCCAGTACTTC
cdr3_aa: CASSYPSAGEETQYF
v_call: TRBV6-2/TRBV6-3
clone_size: -
d_call: -
j_call: TRBJ2-5

cdr3_nt: TGTGCCAGCACCAGAAGATCGGGGTCCCGAACTGAAGCTTTCTTT
cdr3_aa: CASTRRSGSRTEAFF
v_call: TRBV6-5
clone_size: many
d_call: -
j_call: TRBJ1-1

cdr3_nt: TGTGCCAGCAGCACAACAGGGTTGTCCAGCTCTGGAAACACCATATATTTT
cdr3_aa: CASSTTGLSSSGNTIYF
v_call: TRBV9
clone_size: -
d_call: -
j_call: TRBJ1-3

cdr3_nt: TGTGCCAGCAGCCAAGATCGAGGACAGATTGCAACTAATGAAAAACTGTTTTTT
cdr3_aa: CASSQDRGQIATNEKLFF
v_call: TRBV3-1/TRBV3-2
clone_size: -
d_call: -
j_call: TRBJ1-4

cdr3_nt: TGTGCCAGCAGCCCCCAGATCTCTGGGGCCAACGTCCTGACTTTC
cdr3_aa: CASSPQISGANVLTF
v_call: TRBV9
clone_size: -
d_call: -
j_call: TRBJ2-6

cdr3_nt: TGTGCCAGCAGCTTAGGACAGGGTGGAGACACTGAAGCTTTCTTT
cdr3_aa: CASSLGQGGDTEAFF
v_call: TRBV7-8
clone_size: -
d_call: TRBD1
j_call: TRBJ1-1

cdr3_nt: TGCGCCAGCAGCCAAGCCGGGGGGGCACACGTTACTGGCTACACCTTC
cdr3_aa: CASSQAGGAHVTGYTF
v_call: TRBV4-1
clone_size: -
d_call: -
j_call: TRBJ1-2

cdr3_nt: TGTGCCAGCAGCGCGCAGACAGGGTACACCGGGGAGCTGTTTTTT
cdr3_aa: CASSAQTGYTGELFF
v_call: TRBV9
clone_size: -
d_call: TRBD1
j_call: TRBJ2-2

cdr3_nt: TGTGCCAGCAGTTTCGCGGGACTAGTATACAATGAGCAGTTCTTC
cdr3_aa: CASSFAGLVYNEQFF
v_call: TRBV28
clone_size: -
d_call: TRBD2
j_call: TRBJ2-1

cdr3_nt: TGTGCCAGCAGCCAACTCTGGCACCCCATTAACTATGGCTACACCTTC
cdr3_aa: CASSQLWHPINYGYTF
v_call: TRBV3-1/TRBV3-2
clone_size: once
d_call: -
j_call: TRBJ1-2

cdr3_nt: TGTGCCAGCAGTCCCGACTTTGGAAACACCATATATTTT
cdr3_aa: CASSPDFGNTIYF
v_call: TRBV7-9
clone_size: medium-sized
d_call: -
j_call: TRBJ1-3

cdr3_nt: TGTGCCAGCAGCCGCCCAGGGCAGCTAGAGACCCAGTACTTC
cdr3_aa: CASSRPGQLETQYF
v_call: TRBV7-2
clone_size: -
d_call: -
j_call: TRBJ2-5

cdr3_nt: TGTGCCAGCAGCCAAGTCGGGGGGGAGCTGTTTTTT
cdr3_aa: CASSQVGGELFF
v_call: TRBV3-1/TRBV3-2
clone_size: -
d_call: -
j_call: TRBJ2-2

cdr3_nt: TGTGCCAGCAGCACACAGGGTTCCCAAGAGACCCAGTACTTC
cdr3_aa: CASSTQGSQETQYF
v_call: TRBV5-4
clone_size: -
d_call: -
j_call: TRBJ2-5

cdr3_nt: TGTGCTAGTGGCACCACGACAGGGGGAGGCTACACCTTC
cdr3_aa: CASGTTTGGGYTF
v_call: TRBV12-5
clone_size: -
d_call: TRBD1
j_call: TRBJ1-2

cdr3_nt: TGTGCCTGGAGTGTGTTAGCGGTTGGCGAGCAGTACTTC
cdr3_aa: CAWSVLAVGEQYF
v_call: TRBV30
clone_size: once
d_call: -
j_call: TRBJ2-7

cdr3_nt: TGTGCCAGTAGTATGACAGGGGGCCGAACTGAAGCTTTCTTT
cdr3_aa: CASSMTGGRTEAFF
v_call: TRBV19
clone_size: -
d_call: TRBD1
j_call: TRBJ1-1

cdr3_nt: TGTGCCAGCAGCCGAACAGGGGCTTCCTACAATGAGCAGTTCTTC
cdr3_aa: CASSRTGASYNEQFF
v_call: TRBV7-9
clone_size: -
d_call: TRBD1
j_call: TRBJ2-1

cdr3_nt: TGTGCCAGCAGTCAAGTGGCTGGGCGGGGGGCCAGTATGGATACGCAGTATTTT
cdr3_aa: CASSQVAGRGASMDTQYF
v_call: TRBV3-1/TRBV3-2
clone_size: -
d_call: TRBD2
j_call: TRBJ2-3

cdr3_nt: TGTGCCAGCAGCCAAGCACAATTGATTCGGGGGAGCACAGATACGCAGTATTTT
cdr3_aa: CASSQAQLIRGSTDTQYF
v_call: TRBV3-1/TRBV3-2
clone_size: -
d_call: -
j_call: TRBJ2-3

cdr3_nt: TGTGCCAGCAGTGAAAATAGCGGGACCTCCTACGAGCAGTACTTC
cdr3_aa: CASSENSGTSYEQYF
v_call: TRBV28
clone_size: -
d_call: TRBD2
j_call: TRBJ2-7

cdr3_nt: TGTGCTTTCGGAGCCAAAAACATTCAGTACTTC
cdr3_aa: CAFGAKNIQYF
v_call: TRBV9
clone_size: once
d_call: -
j_call: TRBJ2-4